This T cell receptor beta chain was captured by sequencing in a study of T cells in women clearing cervical HPV infection. Study context: Cases were women with histologically confirmed HPV16-related CIN3 or worse, including a couple of invasive cancers. Overall study findings and caveats: Richness differences could reflect unmeasured T-cell content per sample.

Produced via immunoSEQ multiplex PCR; TCRdb's table is partial and in-frame only. This table lists around 35,000 clones. To note about this clone: What it binds is not known. The read gets to within 3 residues of the CDR3 end, and the germline J gene fills in the rest.

The CDR3 sequence is 14 residues long. From germline, CDR1 is MDHEN and CDR2 SYDVKM. V was pared by 7 bases and J by 1 base, with 12 bases between. The chain combines TRBV28 with TRBJ2-3, with D perhaps matching TRBD1 (6 bases). The sequenced sample was blood buffy coat. The sequence was obtained from a woman between 18 and 70 years old with a cervical HPV16 infection that either progressed to CIN3+ or cleared (not recorded which). CDR3 DNA (partial): TGTGCCAGCATTGGGGACACTCGCACAGATACG. Protein: CASIGDTRTDT. The full CDR3 sequence reads CASIGDTRTDTQYF.